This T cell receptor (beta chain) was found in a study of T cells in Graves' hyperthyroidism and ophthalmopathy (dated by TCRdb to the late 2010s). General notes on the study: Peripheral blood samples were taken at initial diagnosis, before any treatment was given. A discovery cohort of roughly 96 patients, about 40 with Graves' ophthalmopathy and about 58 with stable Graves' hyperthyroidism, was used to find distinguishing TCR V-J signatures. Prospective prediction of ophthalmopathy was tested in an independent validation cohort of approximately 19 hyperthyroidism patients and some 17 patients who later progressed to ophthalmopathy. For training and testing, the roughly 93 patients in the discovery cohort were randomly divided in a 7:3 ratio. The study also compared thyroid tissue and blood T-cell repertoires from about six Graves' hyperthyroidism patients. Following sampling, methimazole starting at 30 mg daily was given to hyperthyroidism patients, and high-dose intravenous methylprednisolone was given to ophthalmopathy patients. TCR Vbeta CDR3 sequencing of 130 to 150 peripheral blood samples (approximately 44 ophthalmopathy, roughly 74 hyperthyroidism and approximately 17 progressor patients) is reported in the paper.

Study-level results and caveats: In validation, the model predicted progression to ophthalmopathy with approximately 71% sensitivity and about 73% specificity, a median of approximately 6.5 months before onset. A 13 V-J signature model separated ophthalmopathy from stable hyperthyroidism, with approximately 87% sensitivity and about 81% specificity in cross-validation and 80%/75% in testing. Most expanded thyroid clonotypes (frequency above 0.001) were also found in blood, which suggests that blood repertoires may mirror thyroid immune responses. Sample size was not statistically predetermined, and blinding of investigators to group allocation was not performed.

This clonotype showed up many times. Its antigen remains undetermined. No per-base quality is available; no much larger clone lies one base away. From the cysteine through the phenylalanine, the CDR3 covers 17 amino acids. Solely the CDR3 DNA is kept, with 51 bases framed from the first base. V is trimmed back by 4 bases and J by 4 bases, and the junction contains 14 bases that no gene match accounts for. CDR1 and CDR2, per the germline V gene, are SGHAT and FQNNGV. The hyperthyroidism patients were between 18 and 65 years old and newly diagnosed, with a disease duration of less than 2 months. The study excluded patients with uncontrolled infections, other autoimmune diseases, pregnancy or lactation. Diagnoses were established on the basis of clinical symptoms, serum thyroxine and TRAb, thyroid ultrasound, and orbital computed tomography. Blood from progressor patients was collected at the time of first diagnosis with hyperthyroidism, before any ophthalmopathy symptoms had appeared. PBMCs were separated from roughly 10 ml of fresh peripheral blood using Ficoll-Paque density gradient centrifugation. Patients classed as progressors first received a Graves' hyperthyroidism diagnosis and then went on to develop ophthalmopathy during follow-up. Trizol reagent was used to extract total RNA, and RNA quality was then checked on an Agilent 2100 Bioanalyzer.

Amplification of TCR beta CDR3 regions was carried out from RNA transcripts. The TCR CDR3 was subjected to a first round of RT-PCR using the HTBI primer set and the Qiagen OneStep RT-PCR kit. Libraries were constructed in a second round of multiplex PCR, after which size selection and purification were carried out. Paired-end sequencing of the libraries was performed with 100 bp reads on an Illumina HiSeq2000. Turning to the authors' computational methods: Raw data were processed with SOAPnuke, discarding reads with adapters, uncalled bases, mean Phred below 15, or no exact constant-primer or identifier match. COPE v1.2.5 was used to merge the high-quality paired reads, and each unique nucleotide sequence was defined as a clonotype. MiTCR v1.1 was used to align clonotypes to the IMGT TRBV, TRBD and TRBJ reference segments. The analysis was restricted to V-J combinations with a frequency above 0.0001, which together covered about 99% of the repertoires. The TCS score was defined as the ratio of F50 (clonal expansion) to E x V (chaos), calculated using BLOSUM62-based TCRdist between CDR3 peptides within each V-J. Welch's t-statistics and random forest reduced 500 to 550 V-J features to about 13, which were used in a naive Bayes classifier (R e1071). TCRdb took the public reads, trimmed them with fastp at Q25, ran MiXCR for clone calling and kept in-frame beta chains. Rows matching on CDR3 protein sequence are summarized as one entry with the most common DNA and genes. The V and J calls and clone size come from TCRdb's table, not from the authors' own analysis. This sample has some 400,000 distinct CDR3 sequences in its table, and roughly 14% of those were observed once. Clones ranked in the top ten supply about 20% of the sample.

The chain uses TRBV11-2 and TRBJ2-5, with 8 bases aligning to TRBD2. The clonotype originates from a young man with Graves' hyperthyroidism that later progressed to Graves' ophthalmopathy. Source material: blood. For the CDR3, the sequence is CASSYNPPGLVGETQYF. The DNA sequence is TGTGCCAGCAGCTACAATCCCCCGGGACTAGTAGGAGAGACCCAGTACTTC.